A selection of T cell receptor beta chains follows, all from one sample in a study of radiation and T cells in renal cell carcinoma. TCRdb's table, derived via immunoSEQ multiplex PCR, lists solely in-frame clones and lacks some. Of roughly 130,000 clones listed, 70% to 90% are singletons. This specimen was blood, taken from a patient whose treatment included radiotherapy and nephrectomy. These receptors originate from a woman in her sixties with renal cell carcinoma. The CDR3 runs from the conserved cysteine through the conserved F or W. A D gene is named only where the DNA matches it firmly. Expanded clones get a size class; other rows say once, few or many, or leave the size out.

V	J	D	size	CDR3	DNA
TRBV18	TRBJ2-1	.	.	CASSPSDRSSYNEQFF	TGTGCCAGCTCACCATCTGACAGGAGCTCCTACAATGAGCAGTTCTTC
TRBV7-2	TRBJ1-5	TRBD1	.	CASSLFGQDNQPQHF	TGTGCCAGCAGCTTATTCGGACAGGACAATCAGCCCCAGCATTTT
TRBV7-2	TRBJ1-4	.	.	CASSYGTKGEKLFF	TGTGCCAGCAGCTACGGGACCAAGGGAGAAAAACTGTTTTTT
TRBV5-1	TRBJ2-1	TRBD2	.	CASSLSAGGDNEQFF	TGCGCCAGCAGCTTGTCAGCGGGAGGGGACAATGAGCAGTTCTTC
TRBV7-9	TRBJ1-1	.	.	CASSFLDMNTEAFF	TGTGCCAGCAGCTTCTTGGACATGAACACTGAAGCTTTCTTT
TRBV6-5	TRBJ1-1	TRBD1	.	CASRLDRAEAFF	TGTGCCAGCAGACTCGACAGGGCTGAAGCTTTCTTT
TRBV7-6	TRBJ1-1	.	.	CASSLAGGAYTEAFF	TGTGCCAGCAGCTTAGCGGGGGGCGCCTACACTGAAGCTTTCTTT
TRBV6-1	TRBJ2-7	.	.	CASRRLLEEQYF	TGTGCCAGCAGGCGACTGCTAGAAGAGCAGTACTTC
TRBV6-6	TRBJ2-2	TRBD1	.	CASSSLRQGGPGELFF	TGTGCCAGCAGTTCCCTAAGACAGGGTGGGCCCGGGGAGCTGTTTTTT
TRBV28	TRBJ2-2	.	.	CASSLGGNTGELFF	TGTGCCAGCAGTTTGGGCGGGAACACCGGGGAGCTGTTTTTT
TRBV5-1	TRBJ1-4	.	.	CASSPGGGGSRNEKLFF	TGCGCCAGCAGCCCCGGCGGTGGGGGCAGCCGTAATGAAAAACTGTTTTTT
TRBV7-2	TRBJ2-2	TRBD2	.	CASSLGLAGPGELFF	TGTGCCAGCAGCTTGGGACTAGCGGGCCCCGGGGAGCTGTTTTTT
TRBV19	TRBJ1-2	.	.	CASNRRDYGYTF	TGTGCCAGTAATCGGCGGGACTATGGCTACACCTTC
TRBV5-1	TRBJ1-4	.	few	CASSEFQTNEKLFF	TGCGCCAGCAGCGAGTTTCAAACTAATGAAAAACTGTTTTTT
TRBV7-9	TRBJ2-1	.	.	CASGRTYNEQFF	TGTGCCAGCGGACGGACATACAATGAGCAGTTCTTC
TRBV5-1	TRBJ1-1	.	once	CASSPDGPNTEAFF	TGCGCCAGCAGCCCGGACGGACCCAACACTGAAGCTTTCTTT
TRBV28	TRBJ2-5	.	.	CASSFSPSGTFGETQYF	TGTGCCAGCAGTTTTTCCCCTTCGGGGACTTTTGGGGAGACCCAGTACTTC
TRBV18	TRBJ2-3	.	.	CASSGLEADTQYF	TGTGCCAGCTCAGGGCTAGAGGCAGATACGCAGTATTTT
TRBV5-4	TRBJ1-1	TRBD1	.	CASTTTQGVERDTEAFF	TGTGCCAGCACCACGACCCAGGGGGTAGAAAGGGACACTGAAGCTTTCTTT
TRBV9	TRBJ1-1	.	.	CASSPGAGAHTEAFF	TGTGCCAGCAGCCCGGGGGCAGGCGCGCACACTGAAGCTTTCTTT
TRBV5-4	TRBJ1-2	.	.	CASSLGGQRDYGYTF	TGTGCCAGCAGCTTGGGGGGTCAGCGGGACTATGGCTACACCTTC
TRBV7-9	TRBJ1-2	.	.	CASSLPTTNGYTF	TGTGCCAGCAGCCTTCCAACGACAAATGGCTACACCTTC
TRBV6-6	TRBJ1-1	TRBD1	.	CASSTQGANTEAFF	TGTGCCAGCAGTACGCAGGGGGCGAACACTGAAGCTTTCTTT
TRBV7-2	TRBJ2-7	.	few	CASSSDTSYEQYF	TGTGCCAGCAGCTCGGACACCTCCTACGAGCAGTACTTC
TRBV27	TRBJ2-3	.	.	CASSWRGLADTQYF	TGTGCCAGCAGTTGGCGGGGGCTCGCAGATACGCAGTATTTT
TRBV2	TRBJ1-2	.	.	CASSEARAPGYTF	TGTGCCAGCAGTGAAGCGCGGGCGCCAGGCTACACCTTC
TRBV28	TRBJ2-7	.	.	CASSKPRTGHYEQYF	TGTGCCAGCAGTAAGCCTAGGACGGGTCACTACGAACAGTACTTC
TRBV9	TRBJ2-7	.	.	CASSVEGTFSYEQYF	TGTGCCAGCAGCGTAGAGGGGACGTTCTCCTACGAGCAGTACTTC
TRBV6-6	TRBJ2-1	TRBD2	.	CASSGGLAAYNEQFF	TGTGCCAGCAGTGGGGGACTAGCGGCCTACAATGAGCAGTTCTTC
TRBV7-9	TRBJ1-3	.	.	CASSFHTENTIYF	TGTGCCAGCAGCTTTCATACGGAAAACACCATATATTTT
TRBV6-5	TRBJ1-1	.	.	CASSYPGTWATEAFF	TGTGCCAGCAGTTATCCTGGGACCTGGGCCACTGAAGCTTTCTTT
TRBV14	TRBJ2-5	TRBD2	.	CASSQGLSGVTETQYF	TGTGCCAGCAGCCAAGGGCTTAGCGGGGTGACGGAGACCCAGTACTTC
TRBV28	TRBJ1-2	.	.	CASGTRVDYGYTF	TGTGCCAGCGGGACAAGGGTTGACTATGGCTACACCTTC
TRBV19	TRBJ1-1	TRBD1	.	CARAHRGNLNTEAFF	TGTGCCAGGGCTCACAGGGGGAATTTGAACACTGAAGCTTTCTTT
TRBV9	TRBJ2-2	.	.	CASGREGTNTGELFF	TGTGCCAGCGGTCGTGAGGGGACGAACACCGGGGAGCTGTTTTTT
TRBV7-2	TRBJ1-2	.	.	CASSPDGKPNYGYTF	TGTGCCAGCAGCCCGGACGGCAAACCTAACTATGGCTACACCTTC
TRBV6-5	TRBJ1-2	TRBD1	.	CASRSPDRGSYGYTF	TGTGCCAGCAGGTCACCGGACAGGGGGTCCTATGGCTACACCTTC
TRBV12-1	TRBJ1-2	.	.	CASSSTGTTNYGYTF	TGTGCCAGCAGCTCAACCGGGACAACTAACTATGGCTACACCTTC
TRBV5-4	TRBJ1-2	TRBD1	.	CASSGGQGVGYGYTF	TGTGCCAGCAGCGGTGGGCAGGGGGTCGGCTATGGCTACACCTTC
TRBV7-2	TRBJ2-1	TRBD1	.	CASSPQGVDGNEQFF	TGTGCCAGCAGCCCGCAGGGGGTTGATGGCAATGAGCAGTTCTTC
TRBV28	TRBJ1-1	.	few	CASSPRTTEAFF	TGTGCCAGCAGTCCCCGGACCACTGAAGCTTTCTTT
TRBV7-9	TRBJ2-4	.	.	CASSRYAREVGKNIQYF	TGTGCCAGCAGCCGATACGCCAGGGAAGTAGGCAAAAACATTCAGTACTTC
TRBV7-9	TRBJ2-1	.	.	CASSLRGGQGPYNEQFF	TGTGCCAGCAGCTTACGGGGTGGTCAGGGGCCTTACAATGAGCAGTTCTTC
TRBV27	TRBJ2-7	TRBD1	few	CASSKTGWGRLVYEQYF	TGTGCCAGCAGTAAGACAGGGTGGGGACGGCTCGTCTACGAGCAGTACTTC
TRBV7-9	TRBJ1-2	TRBD1	many	CASSLGATGGNGYTF	TGTGCCAGCAGCTTAGGAGCTACAGGGGGCAATGGCTACACCTTC
TRBV7-7	TRBJ1-1	.	.	CATSPGVPEAFF	TGTGCTACCTCACCGGGGGTGCCTGAAGCTTTCTTT
TRBV28	TRBJ1-5	TRBD1	few	CASTDRAISNQPQHF	TGTGCCAGCACCGACAGGGCCATATCGAATCAGCCCCAGCATTTT
TRBV14	TRBJ2-1	TRBD2	.	CASSPSSGFYNEQFF	TGTGCCAGCAGCCCCTCTAGCGGGTTTTACAATGAGCAGTTCTTC
TRBV29-1	TRBJ2-1	TRBD2	.	CSVGLAGDGEQFF	TGCAGCGTTGGACTAGCGGGAGACGGGGAGCAGTTCTTC
TRBV5-1	TRBJ1-1	TRBD1	few	CASSQETGQGGPEAFF	TGCGCCAGCAGCCAAGAAACGGGACAGGGCGGACCTGAAGCTTTCTTT
TRBV27	TRBJ1-2	TRBD1	.	CASSLLSGSGQLYGYTF	TGTGCCAGCAGTTTACTCTCCGGGTCGGGACAGCTCTATGGCTACACCTTC
TRBV19	TRBJ2-5	TRBD1	.	CASSALSGTGGQETQYF	TGTGCCAGTAGTGCCCTGTCCGGGACAGGGGGACAAGAGACCCAGTACTTC
TRBV18	TRBJ2-3	TRBD2	.	CASSPIAGGNLGTDTQYF	TGTGCCAGCTCACCTATAGCGGGGGGGAATCTTGGCACAGATACGCAGTATTTT
TRBV5-1	TRBJ2-1	.	.	CASRPDYNEQFF	TGCGCCAGCAGACCGGACTACAATGAGCAGTTCTTC
TRBV10-1	TRBJ2-3	.	.	CASSDRGPTNTQYF	TGCGCCAGCAGTGACAGGGGACCCACGAATACGCAGTATTTT
TRBV29-1	TRBJ1-2	.	.	CSVVESGYGYTF	TGCAGCGTTGTTGAGTCCGGGTATGGCTACACCTTC